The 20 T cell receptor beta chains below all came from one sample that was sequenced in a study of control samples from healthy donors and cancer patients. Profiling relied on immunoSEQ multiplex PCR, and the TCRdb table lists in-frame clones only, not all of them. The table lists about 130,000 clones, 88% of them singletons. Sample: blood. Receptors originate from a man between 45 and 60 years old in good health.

The CDR3 DNA reads TGTGCCAGCAGTGACGTTAACACCGGGGAGCTGTTTTTT. This gives the protein CASSDVNTGELFF. The rearrangement links TRBV6-4 to TRBJ2-2; D not resolved. Germline CDR1 reads MRHNA; CDR2 reads SNTAGT. V gave up 2 bases and J gave up 2 bases, with 3 bases separating them. The CDR3 is made up of 13 amino acids.

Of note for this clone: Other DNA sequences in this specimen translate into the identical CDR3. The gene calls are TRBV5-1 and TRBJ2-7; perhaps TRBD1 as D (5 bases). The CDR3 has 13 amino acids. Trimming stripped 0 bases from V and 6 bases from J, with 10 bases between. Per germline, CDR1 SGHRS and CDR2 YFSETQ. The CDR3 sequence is CASSLGQGGEQYF. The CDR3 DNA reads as TGCGCCAGCAGCTTGGGGCAGGGTGGCGAGCAGTACTTC.

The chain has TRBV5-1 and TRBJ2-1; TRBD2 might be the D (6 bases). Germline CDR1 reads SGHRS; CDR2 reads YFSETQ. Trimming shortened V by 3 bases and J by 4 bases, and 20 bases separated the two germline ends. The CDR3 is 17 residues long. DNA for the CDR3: TGCGCCAGCAGCTGGAATCCCCGGGACTCGGTTTACAATGAGCAGTTCTTC. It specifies CASSWNPRDSVYNEQFF.

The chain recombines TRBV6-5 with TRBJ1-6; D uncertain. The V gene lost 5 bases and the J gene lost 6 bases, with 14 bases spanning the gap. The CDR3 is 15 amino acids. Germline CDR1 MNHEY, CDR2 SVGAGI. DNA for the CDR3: TGTGCCAGCAGTCCGTCTGGAGGTCCTAATTCACCCCTCCACTTT. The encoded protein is CASSPSGGPNSPLHF.

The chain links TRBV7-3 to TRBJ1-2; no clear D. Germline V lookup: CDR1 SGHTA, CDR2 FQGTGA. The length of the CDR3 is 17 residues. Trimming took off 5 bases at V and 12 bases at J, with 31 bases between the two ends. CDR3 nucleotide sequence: TGTGCCAGCAGCGACGTAGGATATCAGTACGGTCCCCCCTGGCACACCTTC. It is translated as CASSDVGYQYGPPWHTF.

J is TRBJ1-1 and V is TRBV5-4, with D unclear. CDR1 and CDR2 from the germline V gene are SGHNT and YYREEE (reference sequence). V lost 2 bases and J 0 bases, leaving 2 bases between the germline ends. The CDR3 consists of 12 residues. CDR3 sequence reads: CASSFVNTEAFF. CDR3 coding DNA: TGTGCCAGCAGCTTCGTGAACACTGAAGCTTTCTTT.

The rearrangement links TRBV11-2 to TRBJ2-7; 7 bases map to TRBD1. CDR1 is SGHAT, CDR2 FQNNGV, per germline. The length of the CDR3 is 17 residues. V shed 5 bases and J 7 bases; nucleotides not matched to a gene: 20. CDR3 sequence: CASSEGRWDSPTREQYF. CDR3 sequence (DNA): TGTGCCAGCAGCGAAGGCCGTTGGGACAGCCCGACGAGGGAGCAGTACTTC.

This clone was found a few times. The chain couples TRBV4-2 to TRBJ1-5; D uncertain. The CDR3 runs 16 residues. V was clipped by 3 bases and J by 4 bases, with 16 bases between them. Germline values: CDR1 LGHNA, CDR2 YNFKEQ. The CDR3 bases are TGTGCCAGCAGCCAGGAACCAGGTGATGGGAATCAGCCCCAGCATTTT. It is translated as CASSQEPGDGNQPQHF.

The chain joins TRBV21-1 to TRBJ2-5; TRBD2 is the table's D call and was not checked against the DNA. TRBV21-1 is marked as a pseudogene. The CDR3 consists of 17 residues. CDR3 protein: CASSTLQRGARKGTQYF. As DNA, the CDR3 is TGTGCCAGCAGCACTCTCCAACGGGGGGCGCGGAAAGGGACCCAGTACTTC.

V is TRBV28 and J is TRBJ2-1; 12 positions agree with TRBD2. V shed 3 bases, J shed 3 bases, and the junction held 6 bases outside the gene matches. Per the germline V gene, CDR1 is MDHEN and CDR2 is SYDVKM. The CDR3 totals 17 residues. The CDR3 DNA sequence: TGTGCCAGCAGTTTCCGACTAGCGGGGGAGGTCTACAATGAGCAGTTCTTC. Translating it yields CASSFRLAGEVYNEQFF.

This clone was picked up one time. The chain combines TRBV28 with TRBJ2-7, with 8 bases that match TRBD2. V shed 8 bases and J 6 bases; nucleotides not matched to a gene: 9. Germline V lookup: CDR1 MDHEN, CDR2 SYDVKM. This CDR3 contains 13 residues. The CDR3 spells CASLGGAWVEQYF. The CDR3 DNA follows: TGTGCCAGCCTCGGGGGGGCTTGGGTCGAGCAGTACTTC. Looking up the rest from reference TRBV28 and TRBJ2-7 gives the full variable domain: DVKVTQSSRYLVKRTGEKVFLECVQDMDHENMFWYRQDPGLGLRLIYFSYDVKMKEKGDIPEGYSVSREKKERFSLILESASTNQTSMYLCASLGGAWVEQYFGPGTRLTVT.

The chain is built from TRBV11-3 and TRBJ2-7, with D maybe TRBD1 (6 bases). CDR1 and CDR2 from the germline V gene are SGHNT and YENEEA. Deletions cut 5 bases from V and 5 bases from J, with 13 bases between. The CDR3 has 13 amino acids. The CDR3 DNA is TGTGCCAGCAGCCTGGGGGCCGCCAACGAGCAGTACTTC. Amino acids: CASSLGAANEQYF.

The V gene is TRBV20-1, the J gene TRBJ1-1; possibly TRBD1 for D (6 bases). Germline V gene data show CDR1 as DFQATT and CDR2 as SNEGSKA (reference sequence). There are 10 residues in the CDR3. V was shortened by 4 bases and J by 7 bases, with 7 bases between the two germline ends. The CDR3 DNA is TGCAGTGCTATCAGGGGTGAAGCTTTCTTT. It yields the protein CSAIRGEAFF.

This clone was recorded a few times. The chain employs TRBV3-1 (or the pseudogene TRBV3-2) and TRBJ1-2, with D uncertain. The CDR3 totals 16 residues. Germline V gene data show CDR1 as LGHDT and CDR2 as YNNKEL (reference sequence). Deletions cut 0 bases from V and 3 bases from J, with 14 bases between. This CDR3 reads CASSQDSTSPYYGYTF. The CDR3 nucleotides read TGTGCCAGCAGCCAAGATTCCACCAGCCCATACTATGGCTACACCTTC.

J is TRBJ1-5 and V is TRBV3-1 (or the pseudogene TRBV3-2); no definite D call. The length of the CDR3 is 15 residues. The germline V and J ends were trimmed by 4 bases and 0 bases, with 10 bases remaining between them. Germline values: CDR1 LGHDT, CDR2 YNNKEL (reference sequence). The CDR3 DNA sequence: TGTGCCAGCAGCCTCCAATCGGGTAGCAATCAGCCCCAGCATTTT. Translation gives CASSLQSGSNQPQHF.

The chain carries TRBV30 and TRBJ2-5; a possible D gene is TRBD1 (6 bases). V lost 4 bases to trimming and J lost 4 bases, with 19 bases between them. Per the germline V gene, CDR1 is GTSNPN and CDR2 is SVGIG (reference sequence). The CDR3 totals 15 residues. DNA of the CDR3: TGTGCCTGGAACCCCTCAGGACAGCGTAGAGAGACCCAGTACTTC. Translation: CAWNPSGQRRETQYF. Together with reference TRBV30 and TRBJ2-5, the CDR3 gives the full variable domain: SQTIHQWPATLVQPVGSPLSLECTVEGTSNPNLYWYRQAAGRGLQLLFYSVGIGQISSEVPQNLSASRPQDRQFILSSKKLLLSDSGFYLCAWNPSGQRRETQYFGPGTRLLVL.

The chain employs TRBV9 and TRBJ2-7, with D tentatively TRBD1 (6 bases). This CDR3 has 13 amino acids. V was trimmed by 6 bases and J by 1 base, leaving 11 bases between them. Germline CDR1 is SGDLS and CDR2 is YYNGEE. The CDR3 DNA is TGTGCCAGCACCCGGACAGCTTCCTACGAGCAGTACTTC. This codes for CASTRTASYEQYF.

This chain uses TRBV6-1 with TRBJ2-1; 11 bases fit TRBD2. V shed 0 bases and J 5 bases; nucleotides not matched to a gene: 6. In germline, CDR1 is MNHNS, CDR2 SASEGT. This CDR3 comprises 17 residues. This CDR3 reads CASSEALPGLADNEQFF. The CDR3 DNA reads TGTGCCAGCAGTGAAGCCCTCCCGGGACTAGCGGACAATGAGCAGTTCTTC.

CDR3 bases: TGTGCCTGGAGTTCCGGACTAGGATCCTACAATGAGCAGTTCTTC. This gives the protein CAWSSGLGSYNEQFF. V and J are TRBV30 and TRBJ2-1; 7 bases agree with TRBD2. The CDR3 length is 15 residues. Germline CDR1 is GTSNPN and CDR2 is SVGIG (reference sequence). Trimming cost V 2 bases and J 1 base; bases outside gene matches: 5.

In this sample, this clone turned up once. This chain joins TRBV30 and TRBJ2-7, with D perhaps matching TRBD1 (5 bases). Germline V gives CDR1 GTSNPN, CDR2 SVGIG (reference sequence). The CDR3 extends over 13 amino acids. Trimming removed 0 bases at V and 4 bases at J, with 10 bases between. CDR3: CAWSVRVGYEQYF. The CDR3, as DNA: TGTGCCTGGAGTGTCAGGGTAGGGTACGAGCAGTACTTC.